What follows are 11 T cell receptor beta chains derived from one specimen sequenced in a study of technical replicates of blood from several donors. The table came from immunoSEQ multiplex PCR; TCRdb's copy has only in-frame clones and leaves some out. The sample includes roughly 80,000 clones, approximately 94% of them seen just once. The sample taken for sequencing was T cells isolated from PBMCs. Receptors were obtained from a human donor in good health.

In nucleotides, the CDR3 is TGTGCCAGCAGTTTTCCGGGACAGGGGGAGTTCTTC. This sequence encodes CASSFPGQGEFF. V and J are TRBV5-8 and TRBJ2-1; TRBD1 matches at 11 bases. This CDR3 spans 12 amino acids. Unmatched junction bases numbered 6, after V lost 5 bases and J lost 14 bases. CDR1 SGHTS and CDR2 YDEGEE come from the germline V gene.

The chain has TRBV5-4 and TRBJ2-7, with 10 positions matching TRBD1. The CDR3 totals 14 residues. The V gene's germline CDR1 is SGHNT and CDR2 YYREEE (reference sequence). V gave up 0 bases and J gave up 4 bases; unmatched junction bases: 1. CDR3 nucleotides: TGTGCCAGCAGCTTGGGGACAGGGGGATACGAGCAGTACTTC. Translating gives CASSLGTGGYEQYF.

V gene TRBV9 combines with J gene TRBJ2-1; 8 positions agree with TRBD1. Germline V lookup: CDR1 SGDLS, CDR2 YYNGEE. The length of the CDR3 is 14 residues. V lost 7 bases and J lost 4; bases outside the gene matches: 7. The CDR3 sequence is CASSSWTGYNEQFF. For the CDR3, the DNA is TGTGCCAGCTCCTCTTGGACAGGGTACAATGAGCAGTTCTTC. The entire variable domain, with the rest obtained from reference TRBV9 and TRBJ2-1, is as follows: DSGVTQTPKHLITATGQRVTLRCSPRSGDLSVYWYQQSLDQGLQFLIQYYNGEERAKGNILERFSAQQFPDLHSELNLSSLELGDSALYFCASSSWTGYNEQFFGPGTRLTVL.

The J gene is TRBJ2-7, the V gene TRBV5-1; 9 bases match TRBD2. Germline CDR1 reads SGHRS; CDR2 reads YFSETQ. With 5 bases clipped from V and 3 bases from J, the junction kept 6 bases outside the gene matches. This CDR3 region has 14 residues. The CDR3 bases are TGCGCCAGCAGGGCCGGGACTAGCTACTACGAGCAGTACTTC. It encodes CASRAGTSYYEQYF.

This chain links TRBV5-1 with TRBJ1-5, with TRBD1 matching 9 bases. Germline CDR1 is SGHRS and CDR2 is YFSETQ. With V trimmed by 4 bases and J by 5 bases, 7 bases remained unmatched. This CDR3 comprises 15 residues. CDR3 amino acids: CASSRTGVRDQPQHF. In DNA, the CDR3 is TGCGCCAGCAGCCGGACAGGGGTTAGGGATCAGCCCCAGCATTTT.

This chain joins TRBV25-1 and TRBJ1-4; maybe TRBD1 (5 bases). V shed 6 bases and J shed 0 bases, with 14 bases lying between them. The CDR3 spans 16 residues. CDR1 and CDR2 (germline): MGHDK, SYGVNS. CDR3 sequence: CASSERQSSTNEKLFF. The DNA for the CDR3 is TGTGCCAGCAGCGAAAGACAGAGTTCAACTAATGAAAAACTGTTTTTT.

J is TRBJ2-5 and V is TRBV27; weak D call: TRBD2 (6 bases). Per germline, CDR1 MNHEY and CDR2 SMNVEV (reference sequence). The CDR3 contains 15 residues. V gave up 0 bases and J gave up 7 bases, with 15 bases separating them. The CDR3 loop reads CASSLSEGSGGTQYF. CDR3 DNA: TGTGCCAGCAGTTTATCGGAGGGGAGCGGTGGGACCCAGTACTTC.

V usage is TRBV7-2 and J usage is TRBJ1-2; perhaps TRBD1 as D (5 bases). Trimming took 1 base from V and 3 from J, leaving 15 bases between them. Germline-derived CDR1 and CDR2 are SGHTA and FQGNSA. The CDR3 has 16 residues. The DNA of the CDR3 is TGTGCCAGCAGCTTAGATCTGTATGGGGGGGACTATGGCTACACCTTC. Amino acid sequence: CASSLDLYGGDYGYTF. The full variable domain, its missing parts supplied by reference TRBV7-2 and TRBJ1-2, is GAGVSQSPSNKVTEKGKDVELRCDPISGHTALYWYRQSLGQGLEFLIYFQGNSAPDKSGLPSDRFSAERTGGSVSTLTIQRTQQEDSAVYLCASSLDLYGGDYGYTFGSGTRLTVV.

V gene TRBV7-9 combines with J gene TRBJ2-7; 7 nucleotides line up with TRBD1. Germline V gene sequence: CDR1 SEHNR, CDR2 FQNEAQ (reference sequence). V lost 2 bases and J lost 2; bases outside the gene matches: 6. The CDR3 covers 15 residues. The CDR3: CASSLRGQIPYEQYF. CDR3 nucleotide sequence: TGTGCCAGCAGCTTAAGGGGGCAAATCCCCTACGAGCAGTACTTC.

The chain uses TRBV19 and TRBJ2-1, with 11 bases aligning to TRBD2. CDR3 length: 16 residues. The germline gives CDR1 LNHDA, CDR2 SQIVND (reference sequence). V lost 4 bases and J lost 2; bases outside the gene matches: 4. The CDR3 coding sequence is TGTGCCAGTAGTAATGAGGGACTAGCGGCCTACAATGAGCAGTTCTTC. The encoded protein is CASSNEGLAAYNEQFF.

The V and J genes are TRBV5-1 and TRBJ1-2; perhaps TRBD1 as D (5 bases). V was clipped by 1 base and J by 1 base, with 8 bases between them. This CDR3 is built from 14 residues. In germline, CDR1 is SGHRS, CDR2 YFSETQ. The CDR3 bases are TGCGCCAGCAGCTTGACAGGTCTTAACTATGGCTACACCTTC. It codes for CASSLTGLNYGYTF.